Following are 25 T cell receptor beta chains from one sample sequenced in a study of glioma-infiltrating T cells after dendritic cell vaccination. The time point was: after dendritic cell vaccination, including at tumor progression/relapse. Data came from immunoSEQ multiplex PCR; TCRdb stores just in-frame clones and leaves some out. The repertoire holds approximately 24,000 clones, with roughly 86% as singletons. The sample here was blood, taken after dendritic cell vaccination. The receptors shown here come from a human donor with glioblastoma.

The CDR3 loop reads CASSQIVAGSGETQYF. CDR3 in DNA: TGCGCCAGCAGTCAAATTGTGGCTGGGTCGGGGGAGACCCAGTACTTC. V is TRBV23-1 and J is TRBJ2-5; maybe TRBD2 (5 bases). TRBV23-1 is an ORF, with its function uncertain. The V gene lost 2 bases and the J gene lost 5 bases, with 18 bases spanning the gap. This CDR3 region has 16 residues.

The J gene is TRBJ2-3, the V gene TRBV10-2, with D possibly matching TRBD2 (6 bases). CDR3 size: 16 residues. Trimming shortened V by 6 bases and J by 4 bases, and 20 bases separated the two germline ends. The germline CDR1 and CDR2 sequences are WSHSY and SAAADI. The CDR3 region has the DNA TGCGCCAGCAGGAGGGGCGTCGGCTGGGGGGCAGATACGCAGTATTTT. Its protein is CASRRGVGWGADTQYF.

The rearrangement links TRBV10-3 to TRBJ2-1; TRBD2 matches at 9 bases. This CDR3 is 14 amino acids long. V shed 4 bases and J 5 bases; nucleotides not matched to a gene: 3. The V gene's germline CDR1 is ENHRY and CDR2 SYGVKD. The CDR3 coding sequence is TGTGCCATCAGTGGTGCGGGGGGGGACAATGAGCAGTTCTTC. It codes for CAISGAGGDNEQFF.

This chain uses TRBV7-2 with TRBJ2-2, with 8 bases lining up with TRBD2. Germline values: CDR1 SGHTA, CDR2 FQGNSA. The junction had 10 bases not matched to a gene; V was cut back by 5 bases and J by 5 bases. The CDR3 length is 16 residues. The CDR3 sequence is CASSPFPGGMTGELFF. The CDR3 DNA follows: TGTGCCAGCAGCCCCTTCCCGGGGGGGATGACCGGGGAGCTGTTTTTT.

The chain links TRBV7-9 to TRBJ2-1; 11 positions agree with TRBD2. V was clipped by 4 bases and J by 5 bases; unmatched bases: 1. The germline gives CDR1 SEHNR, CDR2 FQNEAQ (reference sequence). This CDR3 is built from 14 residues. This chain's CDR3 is CASSWGLADNEQFF. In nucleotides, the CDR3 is TGTGCCAGCAGCTGGGGACTAGCGGACAATGAGCAGTTCTTC.

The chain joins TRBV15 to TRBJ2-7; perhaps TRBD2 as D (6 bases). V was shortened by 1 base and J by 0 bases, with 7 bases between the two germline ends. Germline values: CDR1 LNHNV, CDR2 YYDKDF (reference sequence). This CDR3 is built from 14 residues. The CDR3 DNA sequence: TGTGCCACCAGCAGAGCCGGGAGCTCCTACGAGCAGTACTTC. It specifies CATSRAGSSYEQYF. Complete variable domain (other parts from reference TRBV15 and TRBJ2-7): DAMVIQNPRYQVTQFGKPVTLSCSQTLNHNVMYWYQQKSSQAPKLLFHYYDKDFNNEADTPDNFQSRRPNTSFCFLDIRSPGLGDTAMYLCATSRAGSSYEQYFGPGTRLTVT.

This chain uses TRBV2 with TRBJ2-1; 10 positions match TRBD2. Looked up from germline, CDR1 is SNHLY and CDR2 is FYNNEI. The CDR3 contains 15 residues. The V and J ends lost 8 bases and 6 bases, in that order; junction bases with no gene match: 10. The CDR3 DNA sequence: TGTGCCAGCGAATCGCTAGCGGGGGCGGGCAATGAGCAGTTCTTC. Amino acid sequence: CASESLAGAGNEQFF.

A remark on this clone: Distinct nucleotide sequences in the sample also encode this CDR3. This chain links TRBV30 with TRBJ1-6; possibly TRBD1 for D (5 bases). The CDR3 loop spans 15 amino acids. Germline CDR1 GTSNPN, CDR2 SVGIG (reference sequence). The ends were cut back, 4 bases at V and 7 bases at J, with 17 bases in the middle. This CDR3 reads CAWTVTAGGNSPLHF. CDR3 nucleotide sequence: TGTGCCTGGACAGTGACAGCGGGCGGCAATTCACCCCTCCACTTT.

The DNA for the CDR3 is TGTGCCAGCAGTGAAAGACTGACCTACGAGCAGTACTTC. It translates to CASSERLTYEQYF. The chain uses TRBV6-1 and TRBJ2-7; no clear D. CDR1 is MNHNS and CDR2 is SASEGT in the germline V gene. The CDR3 loop spans 13 amino acids. Trimming took off 2 bases at V and 2 bases at J, with 7 bases between the two ends.

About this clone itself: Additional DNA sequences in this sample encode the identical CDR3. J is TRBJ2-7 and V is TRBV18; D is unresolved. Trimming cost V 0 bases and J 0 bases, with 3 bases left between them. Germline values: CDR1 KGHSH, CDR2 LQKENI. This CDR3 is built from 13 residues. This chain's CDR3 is CASSPPSSYEQYF. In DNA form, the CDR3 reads TGTGCCAGCTCACCACCTAGCTCCTACGAGCAGTACTTC.

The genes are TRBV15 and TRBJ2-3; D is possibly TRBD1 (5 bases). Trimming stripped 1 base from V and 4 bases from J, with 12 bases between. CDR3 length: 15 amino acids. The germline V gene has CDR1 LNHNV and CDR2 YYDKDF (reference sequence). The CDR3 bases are TGTGCCACCAGCAGAGTCAGGCAGGGTGCAGATACGCAGTATTTT. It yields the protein CATSRVRQGADTQYF. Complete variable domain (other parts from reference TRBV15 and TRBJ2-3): DAMVIQNPRYQVTQFGKPVTLSCSQTLNHNVMYWYQQKSSQAPKLLFHYYDKDFNNEADTPDNFQSRRPNTSFCFLDIRSPGLGDTAMYLCATSRVRQGADTQYFGPGTRLTVL.

DNA for the CDR3: TGTGCCAGCAGTCTGCTAGCGGGGGGGCTTGGGGAGCAGTTCTTC. It translates to CASSLLAGGLGEQFF. The chain employs TRBV27 and TRBJ2-1, with TRBD2 matching 12 bases. Germline loops: CDR1 MNHEY, CDR2 SMNVEV (reference sequence). With 5 bases clipped from V and 10 bases from J, the junction kept 9 bases outside the gene matches. The CDR3 totals 15 residues.

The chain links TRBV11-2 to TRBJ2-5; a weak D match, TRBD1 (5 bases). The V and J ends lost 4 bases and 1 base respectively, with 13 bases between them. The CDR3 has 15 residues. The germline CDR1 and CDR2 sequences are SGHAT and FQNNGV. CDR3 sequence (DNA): TGTGCCAGCAGCTATACTGGGGCTAGCCAAGAGACCCAGTACTTC. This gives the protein CASSYTGASQETQYF.

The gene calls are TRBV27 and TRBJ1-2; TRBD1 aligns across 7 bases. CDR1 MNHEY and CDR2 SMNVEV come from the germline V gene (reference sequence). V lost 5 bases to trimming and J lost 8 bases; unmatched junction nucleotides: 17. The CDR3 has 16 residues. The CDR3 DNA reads TGTGCCAGCAGTACACAAGCGGCAGGGGGTTTGGGAGGCTACACCTTC. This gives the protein CASSTQAAGGLGGYTF.

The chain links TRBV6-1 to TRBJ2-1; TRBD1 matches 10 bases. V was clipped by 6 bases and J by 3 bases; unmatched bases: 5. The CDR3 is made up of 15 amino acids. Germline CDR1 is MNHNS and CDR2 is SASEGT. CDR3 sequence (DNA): TGTGCCAGCAGCTCGGGACAGGGGTTCTACAATGAGCAGTTCTTC. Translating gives CASSSGQGFYNEQFF.

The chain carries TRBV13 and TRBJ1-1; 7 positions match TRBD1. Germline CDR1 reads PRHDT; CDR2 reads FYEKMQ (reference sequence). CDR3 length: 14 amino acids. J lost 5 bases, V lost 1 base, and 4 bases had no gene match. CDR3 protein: CASSLVEQGTEAFF. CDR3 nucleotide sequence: TGTGCCAGCAGCTTAGTCGAACAGGGGACTGAAGCTTTCTTT.

CDR3 DNA sequence: TGTGCCGGGTACAGGGAGAACACTGAAGCTTTCTTT. The encoded protein is CAGYRENTEAFF. The chain joins TRBV7-9 to TRBJ1-1; possibly TRBD1 for D (6 bases). This CDR3 is 12 amino acids long. Trimming removed 11 bases at V and 1 base at J, with 11 bases between. CDR1 is SEHNR, CDR2 FQNEAQ, per germline (reference sequence).

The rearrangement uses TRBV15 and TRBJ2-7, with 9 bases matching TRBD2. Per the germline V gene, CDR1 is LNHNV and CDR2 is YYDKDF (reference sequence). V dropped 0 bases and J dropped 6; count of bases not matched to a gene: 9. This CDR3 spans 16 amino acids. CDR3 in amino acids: CATSRDSTSGLLEQYF. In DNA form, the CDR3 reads TGTGCCACCAGCAGAGATTCGACTAGCGGACTACTCGAGCAGTACTTC. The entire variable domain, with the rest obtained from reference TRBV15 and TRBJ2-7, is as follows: DAMVIQNPRYQVTQFGKPVTLSCSQTLNHNVMYWYQQKSSQAPKLLFHYYDKDFNNEADTPDNFQSRRPNTSFCFLDIRSPGLGDTAMYLCATSRDSTSGLLEQYFGPGTRLTVT.

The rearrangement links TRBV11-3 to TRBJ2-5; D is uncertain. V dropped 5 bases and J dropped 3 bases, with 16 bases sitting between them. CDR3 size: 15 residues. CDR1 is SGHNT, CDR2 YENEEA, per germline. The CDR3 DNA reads TGTGCCAGCAGCCTCCGGTCAGGTAGAGAAGAGACCCAGTACTTC. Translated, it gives CASSLRSGREETQYF.

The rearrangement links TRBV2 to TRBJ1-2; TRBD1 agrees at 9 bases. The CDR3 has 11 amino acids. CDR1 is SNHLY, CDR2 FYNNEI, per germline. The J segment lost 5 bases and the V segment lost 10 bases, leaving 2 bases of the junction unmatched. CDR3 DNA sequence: TGTGCCATGGGACAGGGTTATGGCTACACCTTC. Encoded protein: CAMGQGYGYTF.

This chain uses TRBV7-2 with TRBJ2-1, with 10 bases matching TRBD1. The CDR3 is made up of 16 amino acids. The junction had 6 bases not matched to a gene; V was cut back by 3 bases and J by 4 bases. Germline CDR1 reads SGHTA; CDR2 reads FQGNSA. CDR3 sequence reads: CASSFQGQGPYNEQFF. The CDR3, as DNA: TGTGCCAGCAGCTTTCAGGGACAGGGGCCATACAATGAGCAGTTCTTC.

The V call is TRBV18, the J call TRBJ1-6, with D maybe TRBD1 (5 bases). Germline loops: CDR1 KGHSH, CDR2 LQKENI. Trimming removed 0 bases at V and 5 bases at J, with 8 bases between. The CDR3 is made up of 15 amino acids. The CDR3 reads CASSPPGPHNSPLHF. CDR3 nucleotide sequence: TGTGCCAGCTCACCACCGGGGCCGCATAATTCACCCCTCCACTTT.

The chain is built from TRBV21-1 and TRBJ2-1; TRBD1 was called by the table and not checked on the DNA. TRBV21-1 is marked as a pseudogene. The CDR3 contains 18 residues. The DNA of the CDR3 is TGTGCCAGCAGCCGACAGCAACCGGTAAGGAGCTCCTACAATGAGCAGTTCTTC. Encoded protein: CASSRQQPVRSSYNEQFF.

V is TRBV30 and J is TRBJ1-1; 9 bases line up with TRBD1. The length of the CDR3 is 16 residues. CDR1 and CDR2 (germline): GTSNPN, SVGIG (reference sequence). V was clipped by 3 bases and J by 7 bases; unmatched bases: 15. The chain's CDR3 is CAWSRKQGAGRNEAFF. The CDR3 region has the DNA TGTGCCTGGAGCCGGAAACAGGGGGCTGGCAGAAATGAAGCTTTCTTT. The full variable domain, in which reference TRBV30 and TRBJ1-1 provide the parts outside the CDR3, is SQTIHQWPATLVQPVGSPLSLECTVEGTSNPNLYWYRQAAGRGLQLLFYSVGIGQISSEVPQNLSASRPQDRQFILSSKKLLLSDSGFYLCAWSRKQGAGRNEAFFGQGTRLTVV.

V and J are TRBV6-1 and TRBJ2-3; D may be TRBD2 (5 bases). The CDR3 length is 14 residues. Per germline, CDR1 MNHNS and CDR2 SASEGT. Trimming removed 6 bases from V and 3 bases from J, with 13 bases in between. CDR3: CASRPGLLTDTQYF. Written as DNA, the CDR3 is TGTGCCAGCAGGCCCGGACTGTTAACAGATACGCAGTATTTT.